The TCR beta chain described here comes from a study of shared clonotypes between healthy human individuals. TCRdb's copy holds only in-frame clones and misses some; the assay was immunoSEQ multiplex PCR. The sample holds hundreds of thousands of clones, about 91% seen once. The CDR3 consists of 13 residues. Germline V gene data show CDR1 as SNHLY and CDR2 as FYNNEI. V lost 6 bases to trimming and J lost 2 bases, with 11 bases between them. Naive CD8 cells were CD45RO-negative, positively selected for CCR7, excluding terminally differentiated effector memory CD45RA+ cells. Donors included only healthy HIV-negative adults lacking recent acute infections or vaccinations.

This clonotype originated in a young man in good health. Sequenced sample: naive CD8+ T cells sorted from blood. The chain carries TRBV2 and TRBJ2-7; D not resolved. The CDR3: CASRGGLTYEQYF. CDR3 DNA sequence: TGTGCCAGCAGGGGCGGTCTGACCTACGAGCAGTACTTC.